This TCR beta chain comes out of a study of blood T cell repertoires in COVID-19 (dated by TCRdb to the early 2020s). Regarding the complete study: For ImmuneRACE Cohort 3, a participant was defined as recovered based on two consecutive negative NP/OP PCR tests, clearance by a healthcare professional, or resolution of symptoms. The collaborator samples originated in the United States, Italy and Spain and spanned the acute and convalescent phases of COVID-19. The sample metadata nearly always contained a de-identified subject ID, COVID-19 status, age in years and sex. The material from the prospective study consisted of cDNA or gDNA derived from T cells, B-cell-depleted T cells, or PBMCs. The repertoires were made available in a free public database intended to serve as a resource for research on the immune response to SARS-CoV-2. Deeply sampled blood TCRbeta repertoires from subjects exposed to, actively infected with, or recovered from COVID-19 were included in the dataset. Where HLA class I and class II types were available, the types were taken from metadata supplied by the sample provider, not from assay-based typing. The samples were drawn from the first 160 participants of the ongoing ImmuneRACE study and from 950 to 1,500 subjects provided by 6 global collaborators. General study outcomes and caveats: The amount of clinical and demographic metadata varied by source and participant and was provided uncurated.

TCRbeta CDR3 regions were amplified from genomic DNA using the immunoSEQ Assay, a bias-controlled multiplex PCR. In the authors' own workflow: The number of nucleated cells in each sample was estimated from the amplification of reference gene primers within the assay. Sequence reads were collapsed and filtered to measure the absolute abundance of every unique TCRbeta CDR3 rearrangement. For each sample, productive Simpson clonality was calculated as the square root of Simpson's diversity index across productive rearrangements. TCRdb took over this immuneACCESS table, retaining in-frame rearrangements with V and J assigned. Such tables are incomplete; in checked studies, under half of the missing clones stem from an unresolved V gene, and the remainder is unexplained. V, J and clone size were drawn from that table, and D and trimming were deduced from the DNA. The table for this sample lists roughly 340,000 clones; 80% to 90% of them were counted only once. In total, the top ten clones hold roughly 2% of the sample.

The CDR3 covers 14 residues, taking in both the cysteine and the phenylalanine. The read is trimmed to its CDR3 DNA, 42 bases read in frame from base 1. Trimming costs V 4 bases and J 6 bases, and their ends lie 15 bases apart. CDR1 and CDR2 are drawn from the germline V gene: KGHSH, LQKENI. About this clone itself: The antigen this receptor binds is unknown. Within one base of it there is no much larger clone, and no base qualities were kept.

Participants in the prospective study were enrolled through a virtual design, were aged roughly 18 to 95 years, and lived in 24 United States geographic areas. In the prospective study, cohorts were assigned on the basis of participant-reported clinical history obtained from a screening survey and a study questionnaire. Mobile phlebotomists in the prospective study collected whole blood, serum and a nasopharyngeal or oropharyngeal swab from every participant. Prospective study participants could optionally give additional blood draws and questionnaires over an approximately two-month period. Blood samples from the prospective study were shipped frozen or at room temperature prior to DNA extraction.

Sample: PBMCs or T cells enriched from blood (not recorded which). The sequence derives from a man aged 40-49 years in a cohort exposed to, infected with or recovered from COVID-19 (not recorded which). This chain joins TRBV18 to TRBJ2-5; TRBD1 is possibly the D segment (6 matching bases). The DNA reads TGTGCCAGCTCACAGGGACAAGAAAGGAAGACCCAGTACTTC. Protein translation: CASSQGQERKTQYF.